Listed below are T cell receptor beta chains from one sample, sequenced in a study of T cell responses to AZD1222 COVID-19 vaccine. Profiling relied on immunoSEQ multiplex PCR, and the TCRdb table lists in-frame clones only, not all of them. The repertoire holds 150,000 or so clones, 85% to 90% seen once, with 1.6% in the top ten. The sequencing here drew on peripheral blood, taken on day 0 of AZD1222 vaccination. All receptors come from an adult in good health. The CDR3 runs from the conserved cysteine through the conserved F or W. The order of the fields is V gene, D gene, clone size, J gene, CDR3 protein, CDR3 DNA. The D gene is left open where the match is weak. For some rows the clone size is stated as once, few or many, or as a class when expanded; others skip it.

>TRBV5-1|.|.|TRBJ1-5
CASSLGGGSEPQHF
TGCGCCAGCAGCTTGGGGGGTGGGTCCGAGCCCCAGCATTTT
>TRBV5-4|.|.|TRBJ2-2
CASSPPLGTGNVGELFF
TGTGCCAGCAGTCCACCCCTCGGGACTGGCAACGTCGGGGAGCTGTTTTTT
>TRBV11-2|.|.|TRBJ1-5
CASSLSGAGQPQHF
TGTGCCAGCAGCTTAAGCGGGGCAGGGCAGCCCCAGCATTTT
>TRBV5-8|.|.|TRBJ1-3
CASSSGGNTIYF
TGTGCCAGCAGCTCCGGGGGAAACACCATATATTTT
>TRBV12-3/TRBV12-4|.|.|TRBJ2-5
CASSYRETQYF
TGTGCCAGCAGTTACCGAGAGACCCAGTACTTC
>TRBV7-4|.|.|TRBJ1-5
CASSLLQPEPQHF
TGTGCCAGCAGCTTATTACAGCCGGAGCCCCAGCATTTT
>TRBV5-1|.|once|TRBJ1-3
CASRTTDSGNTIYF
TGCGCCAGCAGGACAACGGACTCTGGAAACACCATATATTTT
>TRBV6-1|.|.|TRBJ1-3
CASSERRGGHTIYF
TGTGCCAGCAGTGAACGCAGGGGTGGGCACACCATATATTTT
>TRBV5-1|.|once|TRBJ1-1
CASSFKPQGGNTEAFF
TGCGCCAGCAGCTTCAAGCCCCAAGGGGGGAACACTGAAGCTTTCTTT
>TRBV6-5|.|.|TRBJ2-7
CASSPTTGPYEQYF
TGTGCCAGCAGTCCCACGACGGGACCTTACGAGCAGTACTTC
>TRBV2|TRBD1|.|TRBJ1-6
CASRTGAGGSPLHF
TGTGCCAGCCGAACAGGGGCTGGAGGATCACCCCTCCACTTT
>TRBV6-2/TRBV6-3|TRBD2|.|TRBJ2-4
CASSKSSGGENIQYF
TGTGCCAGCAGTAAATCTAGCGGGGGGGAAAACATTCAGTACTTC
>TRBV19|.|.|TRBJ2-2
CASSNGGTLNTGELFF
TGTGCCAGTAGTAACGGGGGCACCCTGAACACCGGGGAGCTGTTTTTT
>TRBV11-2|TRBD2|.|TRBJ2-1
CASSSSGGAYNEQFF
TGTGCCAGCAGCTCGAGCGGGGGGGCCTACAATGAGCAGTTCTTC
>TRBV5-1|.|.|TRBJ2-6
CASSALSGSSGANVLTF
TGCGCCAGCAGCGCCCTATCTGGGAGCTCTGGGGCCAACGTCCTGACTTTC
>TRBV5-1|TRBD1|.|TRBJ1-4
CASSPGTGGSNEKLFF
TGCGCCAGCAGCCCTGGGACAGGGGGTTCTAATGAAAAACTGTTTTTT
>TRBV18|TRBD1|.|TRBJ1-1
CASSPITGGGRTEAFF
TGTGCCAGCTCACCAATAACAGGGGGCGGACGCACTGAAGCTTTCTTT
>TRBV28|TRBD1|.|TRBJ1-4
CASKSPILTGEDEKLFF
TGTGCCAGCAAGTCCCCCATTTTAACAGGGGAGGATGAAAAACTGTTTTTT
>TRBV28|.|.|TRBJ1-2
CASSLGGPALGLGYTF
TGTGCCAGCAGTTTAGGGGGGCCGGCCTTGGGGCTAGGCTACACCTTC
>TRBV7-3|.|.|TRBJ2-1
CASSFQSGSSEEQFF
TGTGCCAGCAGCTTCCAAAGTGGTAGTTCTGAGGAGCAGTTCTTC